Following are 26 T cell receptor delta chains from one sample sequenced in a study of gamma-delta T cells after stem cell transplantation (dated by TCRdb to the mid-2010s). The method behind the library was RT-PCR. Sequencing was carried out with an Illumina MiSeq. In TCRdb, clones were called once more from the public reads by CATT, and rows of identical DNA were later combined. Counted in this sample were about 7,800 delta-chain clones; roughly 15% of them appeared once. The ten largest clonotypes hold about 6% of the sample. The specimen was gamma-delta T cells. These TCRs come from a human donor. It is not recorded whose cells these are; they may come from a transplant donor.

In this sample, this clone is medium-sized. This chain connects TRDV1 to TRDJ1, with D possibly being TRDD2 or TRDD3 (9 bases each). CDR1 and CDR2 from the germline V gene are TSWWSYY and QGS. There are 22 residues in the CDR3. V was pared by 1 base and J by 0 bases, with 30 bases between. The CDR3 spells CALGEPAFLLRPGGSYTDKLIF. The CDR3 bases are TGTGCTCTTGGGGAACCGGCCTTCCTACTACGCCCTGGGGGATCCTACACCGATAAACTCATCTTT.

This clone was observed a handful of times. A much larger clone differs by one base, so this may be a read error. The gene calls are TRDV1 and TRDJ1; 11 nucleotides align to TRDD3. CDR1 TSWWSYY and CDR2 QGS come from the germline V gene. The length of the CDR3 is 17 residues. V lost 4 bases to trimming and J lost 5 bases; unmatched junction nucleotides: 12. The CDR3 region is CALGGTGHWGIMDKLIF. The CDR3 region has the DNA TGTGCTCTTGGGGGTACAGGTCACTGGGGGATAATGGATAAACTCATCTTT.

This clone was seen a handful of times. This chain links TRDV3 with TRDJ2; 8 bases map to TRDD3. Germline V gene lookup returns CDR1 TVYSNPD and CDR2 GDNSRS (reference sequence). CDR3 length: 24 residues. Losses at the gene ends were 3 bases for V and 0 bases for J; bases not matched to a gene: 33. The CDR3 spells CAFPRPSPRTGGTEGGTLTAQLFF. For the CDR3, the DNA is TGTGCCTTCCCTAGGCCTTCCCCCCGTACTGGGGGGACGGAGGGTGGTACTTTGACAGCACAACTCTTCTTT. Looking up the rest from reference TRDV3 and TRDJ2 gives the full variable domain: CDKVTQSSPDQTVASGSEVVLLCTYDTVYSNPDLFWYRIRPDYSFQFVFYGDNSRSEGADFTQGRFSVKHILTQKAFHLVISPVRTEDSATYYCAFPRPSPRTGGTEGGTLTAQLFFGKGTQLIVEP.

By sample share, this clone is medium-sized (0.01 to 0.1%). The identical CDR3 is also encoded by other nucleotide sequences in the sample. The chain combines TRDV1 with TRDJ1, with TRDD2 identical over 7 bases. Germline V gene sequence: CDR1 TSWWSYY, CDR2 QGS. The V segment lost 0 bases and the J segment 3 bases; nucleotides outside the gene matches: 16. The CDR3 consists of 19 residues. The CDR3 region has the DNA TGTGCTCTTGGGGAACTGGGGGCCTTCCTGAGAGCTACTGCCGATAAACTCATCTTT. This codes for CALGELGAFLRATADKLIF.

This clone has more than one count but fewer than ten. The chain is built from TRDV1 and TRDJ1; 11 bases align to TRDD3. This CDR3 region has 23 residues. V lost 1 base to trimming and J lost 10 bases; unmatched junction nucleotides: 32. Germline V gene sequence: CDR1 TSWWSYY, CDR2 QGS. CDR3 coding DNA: TGTGCTCTTGGGGAACCTCCCCTTACTTTTCCGAGGACCCCCACTGGGGGATATTTTAGACTCATCTTT. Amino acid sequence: CALGEPPLTFPRTPTGGYFRLIF.

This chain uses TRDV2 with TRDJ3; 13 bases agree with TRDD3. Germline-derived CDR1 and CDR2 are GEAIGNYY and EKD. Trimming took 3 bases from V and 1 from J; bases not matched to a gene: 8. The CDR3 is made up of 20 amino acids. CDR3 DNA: TGTGCCTGTGACGCTACTGGGGGATACGCTCTATCCTGGGACACCCGACAGATGTTTTTC. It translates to CACDATGGYALSWDTRQMFF.

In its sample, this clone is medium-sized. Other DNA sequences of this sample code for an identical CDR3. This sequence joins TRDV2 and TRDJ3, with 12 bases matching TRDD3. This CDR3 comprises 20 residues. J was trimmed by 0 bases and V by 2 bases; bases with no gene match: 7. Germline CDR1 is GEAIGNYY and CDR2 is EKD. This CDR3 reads CACDMRWGIRRSWDTRQMFF. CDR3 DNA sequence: TGTGCCTGTGACATGCGCTGGGGGATACGCCGCTCCTGGGACACCCGACAGATGTTTTTC.

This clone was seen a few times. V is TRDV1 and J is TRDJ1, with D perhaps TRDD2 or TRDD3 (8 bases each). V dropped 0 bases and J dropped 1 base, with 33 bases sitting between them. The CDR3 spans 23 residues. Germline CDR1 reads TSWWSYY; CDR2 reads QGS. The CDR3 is CALGELHSSYVGYLGESTDKLIF. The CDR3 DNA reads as TGTGCTCTTGGGGAACTTCACTCTTCCTACGTAGGGTATCTGGGGGAGTCCACCGATAAACTCATCTTT.

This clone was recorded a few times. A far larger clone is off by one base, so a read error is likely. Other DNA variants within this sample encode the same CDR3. CDR3 DNA: TGTGCCTGTGGCACTGGGGGATACACCGATAAACTCATCTTT. Translating gives CACGTGGYTDKLIF. The chain couples TRDV2 to TRDJ1; 10 nucleotides agree with TRDD3. J lost 0 bases, V lost 5 bases, and 2 bases had no gene match. The CDR3 covers 14 residues. The germline V gene has CDR1 GEAIGNYY and CDR2 EKD.

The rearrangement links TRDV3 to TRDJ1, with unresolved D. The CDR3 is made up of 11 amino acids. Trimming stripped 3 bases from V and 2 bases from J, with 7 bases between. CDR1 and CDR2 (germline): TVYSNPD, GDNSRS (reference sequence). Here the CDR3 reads CAFAPTDKLIF. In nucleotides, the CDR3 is TGTGCCTTCGCCCCTACCGATAAACTCATCTTT.

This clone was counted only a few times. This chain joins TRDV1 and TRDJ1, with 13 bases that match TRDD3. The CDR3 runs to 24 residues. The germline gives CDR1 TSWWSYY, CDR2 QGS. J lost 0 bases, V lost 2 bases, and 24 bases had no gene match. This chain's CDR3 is CALGEFAPAFLPILGDTNTDKLIF. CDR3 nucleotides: TGTGCTCTTGGGGAATTTGCGCCCGCCTTCCTACCAATACTGGGGGATACGAACACCGATAAACTCATCTTT.

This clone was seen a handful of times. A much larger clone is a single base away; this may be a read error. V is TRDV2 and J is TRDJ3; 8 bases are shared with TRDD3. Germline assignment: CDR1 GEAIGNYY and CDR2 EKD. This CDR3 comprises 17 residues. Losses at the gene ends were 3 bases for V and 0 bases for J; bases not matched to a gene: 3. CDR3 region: CACDHTGGSWDTRQMFF. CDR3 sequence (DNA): TGTGCCTGTGACCATACTGGGGGCTCCTGGGACACCCGACAGATGTTTTTC.

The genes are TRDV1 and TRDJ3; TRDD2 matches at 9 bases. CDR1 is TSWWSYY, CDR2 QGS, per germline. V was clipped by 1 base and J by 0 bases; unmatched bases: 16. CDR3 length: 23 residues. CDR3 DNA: TGTGCTCTTGGGGAACATGGCCTTCCTACATGGCTGGGGACCTCCTGGGACACCCGACAGATGTTTTTC. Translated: CALGEHGLPTWLGTSWDTRQMFF.

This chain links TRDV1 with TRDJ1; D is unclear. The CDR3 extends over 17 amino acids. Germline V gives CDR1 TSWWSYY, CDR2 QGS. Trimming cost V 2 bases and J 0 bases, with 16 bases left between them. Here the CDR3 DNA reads TGTGCTCTTGGGGAATCCCTCCCTCTCAAGGACACCGATAAACTCATCTTT. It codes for CALGESLPLKDTDKLIF.

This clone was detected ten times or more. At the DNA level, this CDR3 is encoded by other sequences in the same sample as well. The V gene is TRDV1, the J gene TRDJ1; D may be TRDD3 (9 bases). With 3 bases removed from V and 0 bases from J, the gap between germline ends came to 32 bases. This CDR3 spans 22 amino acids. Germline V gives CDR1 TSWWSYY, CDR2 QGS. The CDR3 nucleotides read TGTGCTCTTGGGGAGATCTTCCTACTTGTACTGGGGGAACCTGAGTACACCGATAAACTCATCTTT. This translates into CALGEIFLLVLGEPEYTDKLIF.

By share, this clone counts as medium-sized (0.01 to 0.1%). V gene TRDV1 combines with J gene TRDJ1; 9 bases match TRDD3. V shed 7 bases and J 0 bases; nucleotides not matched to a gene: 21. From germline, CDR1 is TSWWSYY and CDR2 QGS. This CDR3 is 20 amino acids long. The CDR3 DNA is TGTGCTCTTGACCTGCTAACACGGTGGGGATACGCCGCGTACACCGATAAACTCATCTTT. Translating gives CALDLLTRWGYAAYTDKLIF.

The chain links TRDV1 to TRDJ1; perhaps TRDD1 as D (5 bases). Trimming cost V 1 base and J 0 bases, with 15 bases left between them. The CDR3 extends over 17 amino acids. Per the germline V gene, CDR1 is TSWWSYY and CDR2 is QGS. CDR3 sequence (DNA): TGTGCTCTTGGGGAACCCAGGAAATCGGCCTACACCGATAAACTCATCTTT. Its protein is CALGEPRKSAYTDKLIF.

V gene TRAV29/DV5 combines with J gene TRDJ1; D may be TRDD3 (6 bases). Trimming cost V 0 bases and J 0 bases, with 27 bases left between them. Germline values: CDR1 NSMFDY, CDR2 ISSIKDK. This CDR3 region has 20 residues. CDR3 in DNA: TGTGCAGCAAGCGCGAGCTTTTCGGCTGGGGAGAGGGGGTACACCGATAAACTCATCTTT. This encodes CAASASFSAGERGYTDKLIF.

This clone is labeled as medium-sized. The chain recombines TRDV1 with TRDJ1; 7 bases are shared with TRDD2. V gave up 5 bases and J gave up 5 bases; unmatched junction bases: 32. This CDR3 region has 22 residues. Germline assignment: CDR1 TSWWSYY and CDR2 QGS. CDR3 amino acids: CALGFKVSLPRRGWTTPDKLIF. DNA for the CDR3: TGTGCTCTTGGGTTTAAGGTCAGCCTTCCTCGACGAGGATGGACTACCCCTGATAAACTCATCTTT.

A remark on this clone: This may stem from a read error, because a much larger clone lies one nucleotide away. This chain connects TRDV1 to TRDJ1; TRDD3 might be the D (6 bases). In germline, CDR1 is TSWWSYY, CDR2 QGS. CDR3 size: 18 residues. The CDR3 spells CALGGPGRGTEYTDKPIF. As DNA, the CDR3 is TGTGCTCTTGGGGGTCCAGGGAGGGGGACGGAGTACACCGATAAACCCATCTTT.

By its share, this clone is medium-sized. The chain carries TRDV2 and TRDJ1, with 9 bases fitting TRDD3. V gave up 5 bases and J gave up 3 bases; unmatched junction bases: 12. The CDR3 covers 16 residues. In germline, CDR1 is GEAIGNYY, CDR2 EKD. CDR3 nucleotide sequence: TGTGCCTGTGTCTGGGGGATTAAACCTCAGGCCGATAAACTCATCTTT. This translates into CACVWGIKPQADKLIF.

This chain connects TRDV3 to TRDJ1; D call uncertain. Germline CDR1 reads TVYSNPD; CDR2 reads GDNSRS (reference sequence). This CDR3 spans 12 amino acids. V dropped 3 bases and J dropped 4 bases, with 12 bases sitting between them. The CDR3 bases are TGTGCCTTCCAGACCAGCGGCGATAAACTCATCTTT. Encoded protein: CAFQTSGDKLIF.

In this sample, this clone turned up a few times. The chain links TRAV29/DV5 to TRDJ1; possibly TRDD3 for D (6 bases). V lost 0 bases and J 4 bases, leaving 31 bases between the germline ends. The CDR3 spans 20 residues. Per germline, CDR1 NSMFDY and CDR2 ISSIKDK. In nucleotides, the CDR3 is TGTGCAGCAAGCGCTCGCCTCAGTACTGGGCCCCAAAGGGTAGGCGATAAACTCATCTTT. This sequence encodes CAASARLSTGPQRVGDKLIF.

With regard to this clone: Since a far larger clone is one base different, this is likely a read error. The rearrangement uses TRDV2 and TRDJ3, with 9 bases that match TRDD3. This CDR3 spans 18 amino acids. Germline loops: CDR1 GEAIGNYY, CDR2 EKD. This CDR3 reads CARDILGESSWDTRQMFF. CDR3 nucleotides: TGTGCCCGTGACATACTGGGGGAGAGCTCCTGGGACACCCGACAGATGTTTTTC.

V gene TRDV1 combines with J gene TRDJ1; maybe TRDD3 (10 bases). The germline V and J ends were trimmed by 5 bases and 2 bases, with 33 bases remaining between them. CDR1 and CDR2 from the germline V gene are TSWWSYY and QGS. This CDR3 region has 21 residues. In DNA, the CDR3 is TGTGCTCTTGGGCCGACCGAACCTTCCTACGGAGCACTGGGGGATACCGATAAACTCATCTTT. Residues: CALGPTEPSYGALGDTDKLIF.

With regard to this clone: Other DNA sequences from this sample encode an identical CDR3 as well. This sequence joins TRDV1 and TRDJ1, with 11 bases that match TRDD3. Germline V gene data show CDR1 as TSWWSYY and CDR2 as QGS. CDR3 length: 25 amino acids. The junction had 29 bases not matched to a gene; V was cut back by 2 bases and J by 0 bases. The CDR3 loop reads CALGEGIRPISYPLGDIGYTDKLIF. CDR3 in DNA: TGTGCTCTTGGGGAAGGGATCCGCCCGATCTCCTACCCACTGGGGGATATTGGGTACACCGATAAACTCATCTTT.